This TCR beta chain was captured by sequencing in a study of radiotherapy plus CTLA-4 blockade in lung cancer. CDR1 and CDR2 from the germline V gene are MNHNS and SASEGT. The CDR3 is 15 residues long. V dropped 4 bases and J dropped 7; count of bases not matched to a gene: 5. Method: immunoSEQ multiplex PCR; TCRdb's copy keeps in-frame clones and lacks some. The profile shows 64,000 or so clones, 72% of them singletons. V and J are TRBV6-1 and TRBJ1-4, with 11 bases lining up with TRBD1. The sample here was peripheral blood, taken from a patient treated with radiotherapy plus ipilimumab. The source is a human donor with non-small cell lung cancer whose response to radiotherapy plus ipilimumab could not be evaluated. The CDR3 DNA sequence: TGTGCCAGCAGTGGCTGGACAGGGGGCGTTGAAAAACTGTTTTTT. This gives the protein CASSGWTGGVEKLFF.